Detailed here is one TCR beta chain. This sample was taken from a study of control samples from healthy donors and cancer patients. Only in-frame clones appear in the TCRdb table, and some are missing; sequencing was by immunoSEQ multiplex PCR. The sample lists about 140,000 clones; about 89% were seen once. The CDR3 has 13 residues. Trimming removed 1 base from V and 2 bases from J, with 5 bases in between. Germline V gene lookup returns CDR1 LGHDT and CDR2 YNNKEL (reference sequence). Sequences were obtained from blood. The TCR sequence derives from a man younger than 30 in good health. The rearrangement links TRBV3-1 (or the pseudogene TRBV3-2) to TRBJ1-1; D uncertain. CDR3 residues: CASSQGVNTEAFF. The CDR3 nucleotides read TGTGCCAGCAGCCAAGGGGTTAACACTGAAGCTTTCTTT.